The clone carrying this T cell receptor (beta chain) was picked up many times. This CDR3 has 14 amino acids. Germline CDR1 reads SNHLY; CDR2 reads FYNNEI. Trimming cost V 8 bases and J 5 bases; bases outside gene matches: 9. The entry originates in a study of early T cells in non-severe SARS-CoV-2 infection. TCRdb re-called the 5' RACE reads through MiXCR, storing one row per CDR3 protein. The sample shows about 98,000 distinct CDR3 sequences, approximately 9.9% of them seen only once. The material sequenced was whole blood. The sequence was collected from an adult who was a healthcare worker with PCR-confirmed SARS-CoV-2 infection or an uninfected control (not recorded which). The V and J genes are TRBV2 and TRBJ1-5, with 7 bases lining up with TRBD1. In DNA, the CDR3 is TGTGCCAGCCATTTGGGACAGAAACATCAGCCCCAGCATTTT. This encodes CASHLGQKHQPQHF.